A single sample gave rise to the 7 T cell receptor beta chains below, sequenced in a study of cytomegalovirus exposure and HLA in healthy donors listed by TCRdb under 2017. Library prep was done by the immunoSEQ multiplex PCR assay. The multiplex PCR relied on a mix of 60 forward primers for TCR Vbeta segments and 13 reverse primers for TCR Jbeta segments. The source is immuneACCESS, and TCRdb retained only in-frame sequences with V and J called. Part of the clones is not carried over; for the studies checked, unresolved V genes explain less than half of this, and the remainder is unexplained. Within this sample are under 200,000 clones, with roughly 79% of them counted one time only. Of the sample, 5.5% to 7.5% is held by the ten largest clones. The sample comprised PBMCs. These receptors all stem from a woman between 40 and 50 years old in good health and CMV-seropositive.

V is TRBV29-1 and J is TRBJ1-2; 8 bases align to TRBD1. Germline-derived CDR1 and CDR2 are SQVTM and ANQGSEA. After removal of 7 bases from V and 6 bases from J, the junction contained 7 bases not matched to a gene. CDR3 length: 12 residues. The CDR3 region is CSASPDRDGYTF. The CDR3 DNA reads as TGCAGCGCTAGCCCGGACAGGGATGGCTACACCTTC.

This clone appeared a few times. This chain uses TRBV27 with TRBJ2-7; 8 bases line up with TRBD2. This CDR3 contains 15 residues. Germline CDR1 and CDR2: MNHEY and SMNVEV (reference sequence). The V segment lost 1 base and the J segment 2 bases; nucleotides outside the gene matches: 4. CDR3 sequence (DNA): TGTGCCAGCAGTTTATTAAGCGGGGGCCCCTACGAGCAGTACTTC. Protein: CASSLLSGGPYEQYF.

The chain has TRBV19 and TRBJ1-3; 7 nucleotides align to TRBD1. Germline loops: CDR1 LNHDA, CDR2 SQIVND (reference sequence). This CDR3 comprises 15 residues. The V and J ends lost 4 bases and 0 bases, in that order; junction bases with no gene match: 3. The CDR3: CASSTTGDSGNTIYF. CDR3 sequence (DNA): TGTGCCAGTAGTACTACAGGGGACTCTGGAAACACCATATATTTT.

This clone has more than one count but fewer than ten. In nucleotides, the CDR3 is TGTGCCAGCTCACCTGCGAGCTCTGGGGCCAACGTCCTGACTTTC. It encodes CASSPASSGANVLTF. The chain is built from TRBV18 and TRBJ2-6; D ambiguous. Germline values: CDR1 KGHSH, CDR2 LQKENI. Trimming pared 3 bases from V and 0 bases from J, leaving 6 bases between. The CDR3 covers 15 residues. Complete variable domain (other parts from reference TRBV18 and TRBJ2-6): NAGVMQNPRHLVRRRGQEARLRCSPMKGHSHVYWYRQLPEEGLKFMVYLQKENIIDESGMPKERFSAEFPKEGPSILRIQQVVRGDSAAYFCASSPASSGANVLTFGAGSRLTVL.

The gene calls are TRBV5-6 and TRBJ2-7, with D maybe TRBD2 (6 bases). There are 13 residues in the CDR3. Trimming cost V 1 base and J 6 bases, with 11 bases left between them. Germline V gives CDR1 SGHDT, CDR2 YYEEEE. The CDR3 DNA follows: TGTGCCAGCAGCTTGCTCTCCGGGGGCGAGCAGTACTTC. This translates into CASSLLSGGEQYF.

This clone was seen a handful of times. CDR3 sequence: CASRGTMAGRAEAFF. The CDR3 coding sequence is TGTGCCAGCAGGGGAACCATGGCGGGGCGGGCTGAAGCTTTCTTT. This sequence joins TRBV27 and TRBJ1-1; maybe TRBD1 (5 bases). V was cut by 6 bases and J by 6 bases, with 20 bases left in between. This CDR3 contains 15 residues. CDR1 and CDR2 (germline): MNHEY, SMNVEV (reference sequence).

The gene calls are TRBV9 and TRBJ1-5; D perhaps matches TRBD1 (6 bases). Trimming removed 5 bases at V and 3 bases at J, with 12 bases between. This CDR3 is built from 14 residues. CDR1 and CDR2 (germline): SGDLS, YYNGEE. CDR3 nucleotides: TGTGCCAGCAGTCCAGGGGTTAACAATCAGCCCCAGCATTTT. Translation: CASSPGVNNQPQHF. The complete variable domain, with remaining parts taken from reference TRBV9 and TRBJ1-5, reads DSGVTQTPKHLITATGQRVTLRCSPRSGDLSVYWYQQSLDQGLQFLIQYYNGEERAKGNILERFSAQQFPDLHSELNLSSLELGDSALYFCASSPGVNNQPQHFGDGTRLSIL.